This section outlines one T cell receptor beta chain sequence together with its context. The data were taken from a study of cytomegalovirus exposure and HLA in healthy donors. Study-wide context: Unique TCRs from HLA-typed donors, about 85 million of them, were held in an early data release.

Amplification used 60 Vbeta primers and 13 Jbeta primers. The table came from immunoSEQ multiplex PCR; TCRdb's copy has only in-frame clones and leaves some out. The sample yields over 100,000 clones, approximately 78% seen once. This CDR3 has 15 residues. V lost 1 base and J lost 3, with 12 bases in between. CDR1 and CDR2 from the germline V gene are SGHVS and FQNEAQ. The sequenced material came from PBMCs. The rearrangement joins TRBV7-8 to TRBJ1-1; the D gene is possibly TRBD1 (5 bases). The receptor comes from a woman aged 35 to 49 in good health and CMV-seronegative. Here the CDR3 DNA reads TGTGCCAGCAGCTTAGACCCAGGGCGGTACACTGAAGCTTTCTTT. Residues: CASSLDPGRYTEAFF.